The rows below give T cell receptor beta chains drawn from one sample of a study of blood T cell repertoires in COVID-19. Measured with immunoSEQ multiplex PCR; TCRdb has only the in-frame clones, and not every one. The sample contains 390,000 or so clones, roughly 80% of which appear only once. Sequencing was carried out using PBMCs or T cells enriched from blood (not recorded which). These receptor sequences come from a woman between 45 and 65 years old who had recovered from COVID-19. The CDR3 runs from the conserved cysteine through the conserved F or W. The D gene is left open where the match is weak. The listing skips clone size in some rows; elsewhere it reads once, few, many or a size class.

17	TRBV13	-	-	TRBJ1-1	CASSLKEAGALNTEAFF	TGTGCCAGCAGCTTAAAAGAAGCAGGGGCCTTGAACACTGAAGCTTTCTTT
16	TRBV5-5	-	TRBD2	TRBJ2-2	CASSYIAGLNTGELFF	TGTGCCAGCAGCTATATAGCGGGATTGAACACCGGGGAGCTGTTTTTT
11	TRBV20-1	-	TRBD1	TRBJ1-2	CSAGQDYGYTF	TGCAGTGCTGGACAGGACTATGGCTACACCTTC
14	TRBV18	once	-	TRBJ1-2	CASSLQGTNYGYTF	TGTGCCAGCTCACTTCAGGGAACAAACTATGGCTACACCTTC
14	TRBV11-3	-	TRBD1	TRBJ2-3	CASGGTGILDTQYF	TGTGCCAGCGGTGGGACAGGGATTTTGGATACGCAGTATTTT
17	TRBV6-2/TRBV6-3	few	-	TRBJ2-3	CASSYSGLGGGTDTQYF	TGTGCCAGCAGTTACTCGGGTCTCGGAGGTGGCACAGATACGCAGTATTTT
14	TRBV5-1	-	TRBD1	TRBJ1-5	CASSSGTGSQPQHF	TGCGCCAGCAGCTCCGGGACAGGTAGCCAGCCCCAGCATTTT
14	TRBV19	-	TRBD1	TRBJ2-2	CASYHRGGTGELFF	TGTGCCAGCTACCACAGGGGTGGCACCGGGGAGCTGTTTTTT
16	TRBV21-1	few	-	TRBJ1-5	CASSNPDRVWNQPQHF	TGTGCCAGCAGCAATCCCGACAGGGTTTGGAATCAGCCCCAGCATTTT
15	TRBV6-2/TRBV6-3	-	-	TRBJ1-5	CASSSVDSSNQPQHF	TGTGCCAGCAGTTCCGTAGACAGTAGCAATCAGCCCCAGCATTTT
14	TRBV7-2	-	-	TRBJ1-4	CASSLVYPSEKLFF	TGTGCCAGCAGCTTAGTTTACCCGAGTGAAAAACTGTTTTTT
16	TRBV19	few	TRBD1	TRBJ1-5	CASSILGRGLDSPQHF	TGTGCCAGTAGTATACTCGGCAGGGGGCTCGATTCGCCCCAGCATTTT
14	TRBV29-1	-	-	TRBJ1-2	CSVDNGYPEYGYTF	TGCAGCGTTGATAACGGTTATCCGGAGTATGGCTACACCTTC
15	TRBV25-1	once	-	TRBJ1-1	CASSGPGVPQGKAFF	TGTGCCAGCAGTGGACCAGGGGTTCCACAGGGCAAAGCTTTCTTT
16	TRBV18	-	TRBD2	TRBJ2-1	CASSPGGAGAFDEQFF	TGTGCCAGCTCACCGGGGGGTGCGGGAGCTTTCGATGAGCAGTTCTTC
13	TRBV5-4	-	-	TRBJ1-2	CASSPRGGYGYTF	TGTGCCAGCAGCCCCCGGGGGGGATACGGCTACACCTTC
13	TRBV27	-	-	TRBJ2-5	CASSGHVQETQYF	TGTGCCAGCAGCGGACACGTCCAAGAGACCCAGTACTTC
13	TRBV5-6	-	-	TRBJ1-1	CASSLAGGRKAFF	TGTGCCAGCAGCTTGGCGGGGGGACGGAAAGCTTTCTTT
17	TRBV7-8	many	-	TRBJ1-6	CASSLGWVQGTDSPLHF	TGTGCCAGCAGCTTAGGATGGGTTCAGGGGACGGATTCACCCCTCCACTTT
14	TRBV30	-	-	TRBJ1-6	CAWSAQGGNSPLHF	TGTGCCTGGAGTGCCCAGGGAGGTAATTCACCCCTCCACTTT
15	TRBV27	once	TRBD1	TRBJ1-2	CASKRPGQGGGGYTF	TGTGCCAGCAAAAGACCGGGACAGGGGGGCGGTGGCTACACCTTC
17	TRBV5-6	-	-	TRBJ2-1	CASSLESQGQIYNEQFF	TGTGCCAGCAGCTTGGAATCCCAGGGGCAGATCTACAATGAGCAGTTCTTC
14	TRBV6-6	once	-	TRBJ1-1	CASSPGVMHTEAFF	TGTGCCAGCAGTCCAGGGGTCATGCACACTGAAGCTTTCTTT
15	TRBV6-5	-	TRBD1	TRBJ2-2	CASSSPGQETGELFF	TGTGCCAGCAGTTCTCCAGGACAGGAGACCGGGGAGCTGTTTTTT
14	TRBV5-4	-	TRBD1	TRBJ2-7	CASSRDRGTYEQYF	TGTGCCAGCAGCCGGGACAGGGGAACGTACGAGCAGTACTTC
13	TRBV29-1	-	-	TRBJ2-1	CSVAGQNYNEQFF	TGCAGCGTTGCAGGACAGAACTACAATGAGCAGTTCTTC
16	TRBV4-2	-	TRBD2	TRBJ2-1	CASSQDLTSGYNEQFF	TGTGCCAGCAGCCAAGATTTGACTAGCGGGTACAATGAGCAGTTCTTC
16	TRBV7-9	once	-	TRBJ2-2	CATRPRGAIGTGELFF	TGTGCCACCCGGCCCCGGGGGGCAATTGGGACCGGGGAGCTGTTTTTT
14	TRBV25-1	-	-	TRBJ1-1	CASRHNSDSSEAFF	TGTGCCAGCAGACACAACTCGGACAGCTCTGAAGCTTTCTTT
15	TRBV5-7	-	TRBD1	TRBJ2-2	CASSEDRGCTGELFF	TGTGCCAGCAGCGAGGACAGGGGATGCACCGGGGAGCTGTTTTTT
17	TRBV19	-	-	TRBJ1-2	CASSIRRAGATPYGYTF	TGTGCCAGTAGTATTCGTCGGGCAGGGGCGACCCCCTATGGCTACACCTTC
13	TRBV19	-	TRBD1	TRBJ1-2	CASSNRQGYGYTF	TGTGCCAGTAGTAATCGACAGGGGTATGGCTACACCTTC
11	TRBV7-9	-	-	TRBJ2-1	CATAGLNEQFF	TGTGCGACCGCAGGGCTCAATGAGCAGTTCTTC
20	TRBV5-4	once	TRBD2	TRBJ2-6	CASSPEPGLAGVSGANVLTF	TGTGCCAGCAGCCCCGAACCTGGACTAGCGGGAGTTTCTGGGGCCAACGTCCTGACTTTC
14	TRBV18	-	TRBD1	TRBJ1-3	CASSPPQGVRTIYF	TGTGCCAGCTCACCACCTCAGGGGGTTCGCACCATATATTTT
11	TRBV27	-	TRBD1	TRBJ1-1	CASSRDRVAFF	TGTGCCAGCAGCCGGGACAGGGTCGCTTTCTTT
12	TRBV9	-	TRBD1	TRBJ1-4	CASSLEQGPLFF	TGTGCCAGCAGCCTCGAACAGGGGCCACTGTTTTTT
13	TRBV7-2	-	TRBD1	TRBJ1-1	CASRTGGNTEAFF	TGTGCCAGCCGGACAGGGGGCAACACTGAAGCTTTCTTT
14	TRBV2	-	-	TRBJ1-5	CASSEGAGALPQHF	TGTGCCAGCAGTGAGGGGGCAGGGGCTCTGCCCCAGCATTTT
14	TRBV7-3	-	-	TRBJ2-2	CASSLGRHTGELFF	TGTGCCAGCAGCTTAGGGAGGCACACCGGGGAGCTGTTTTTT
16	TRBV9	-	-	TRBJ1-1	CASSPQARSLNTEAFF	TGTGCCAGCAGCCCCCAAGCGAGAAGCCTGAACACTGAAGCTTTCTTT
13	TRBV12-3/TRBV12-4	-	-	TRBJ2-1	CASGTFSYNEQFF	TGTGCCAGCGGGACATTCTCCTACAATGAGCAGTTCTTC
17	TRBV2	few	-	TRBJ2-6	CASRRTYLPRGANVLTF	TGTGCCAGCAGGAGGACATACCTCCCGCGAGGGGCCAACGTCCTGACTTTC
12	TRBV12-3/TRBV12-4	-	-	TRBJ2-1	CASSLGGDEQFF	TGTGCCAGCAGTTTAGGCGGGGATGAGCAGTTCTTC
12	TRBV3-1/TRBV3-2	-	-	TRBJ1-2	CASSHSGEGYTF	TGTGCCAGCAGCCATTCAGGGGAAGGCTACACCTTC
13	TRBV27	-	-	TRBJ1-2	CASSLSGNYGYTF	TGTGCCAGCAGTTTGTCCGGGAACTATGGCTACACCTTC
15	TRBV4-3	-	TRBD2	TRBJ2-7	CASSLQAGGPYEQYF	TGCGCCAGCAGCCTCCAAGCGGGGGGGCCTTACGAGCAGTACTTC
13	TRBV4-3	-	-	TRBJ2-7	CASSQESGHEQYF	TGCGCCAGCAGCCAAGAAAGCGGGCACGAGCAGTACTTC
14	TRBV5-1	-	TRBD2	TRBJ2-5	CASSSSGGQETQYF	TGCGCCAGCAGTTCTAGCGGAGGTCAAGAGACCCAGTACTTC
14	TRBV30	few	TRBD2	TRBJ2-7	CAWRASGGPYEQYF	TGTGCCTGGAGGGCTAGCGGGGGCCCCTACGAGCAGTACTTC
14	TRBV2	-	-	TRBJ1-1	CASSDGGVISEAFF	TGTGCCAGCAGTGACGGGGGAGTAATTTCTGAAGCTTTCTTT
16	TRBV2	once	TRBD2	TRBJ2-7	CASSEAGLAGAYEQYF	TGTGCCAGCAGTGAAGCGGGACTAGCGGGGGCCTACGAGCAGTACTTC
15	TRBV20-1	-	TRBD2	TRBJ2-1	CSASLAGGPGNEQFF	TGCAGTGCTAGTTTGGCGGGAGGGCCTGGCAATGAGCAGTTCTTC
16	TRBV5-6	-	-	TRBJ2-7	CASSLGVGGRSYEQYF	TGTGCCAGCAGCTTGGGTGTCGGGGGTAGGTCCTACGAGCAGTACTTC